This T cell receptor (beta chain) was obtained from a study of cytomegalovirus exposure and HLA in healthy donors. General observations from the study: Later on, analysis showed that most CMV-associated TCR beta chains appeared to be HLA-restricted.

In germline, CDR1 is SGHRS, CDR2 YFSETQ. The CDR3 extends over 15 amino acids. Trimming left V 1 base short and J 4 bases short, with 11 bases between. A note on this clone: Antigen specificity is unknown.

Vbeta (60) and Jbeta (13) primers were used in the PCR. TCRdb keeps only in-frame clones here, not all; method: immunoSEQ multiplex PCR. Among roughly 170,000 clones, under 85% were seen once, and the ten largest hold 1.6%. The origin of this receptor is a woman aged 30 to 39 in good health and CMV-seronegative. The chain joins TRBV5-1 to TRBJ1-4, with D maybe TRBD1 (5 bases). The source material was PBMCs. CDR3 region: CASSLRQGYNEKLFF. The CDR3 bases are TGCGCCAGCAGCTTGAGGCAGGGCTATAATGAAAAACTGTTTTTT.